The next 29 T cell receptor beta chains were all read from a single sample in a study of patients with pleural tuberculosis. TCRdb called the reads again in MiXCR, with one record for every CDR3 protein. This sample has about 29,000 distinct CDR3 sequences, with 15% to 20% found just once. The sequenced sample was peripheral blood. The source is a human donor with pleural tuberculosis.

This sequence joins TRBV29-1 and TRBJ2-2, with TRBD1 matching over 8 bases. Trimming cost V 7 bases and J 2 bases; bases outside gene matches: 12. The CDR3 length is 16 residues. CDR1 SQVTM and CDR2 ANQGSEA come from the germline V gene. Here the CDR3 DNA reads TGCAGCGCCGAACCCGGGACAGGCTACAACACCGGGGAGCTGTTTTTT. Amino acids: CSAEPGTGYNTGELFF.

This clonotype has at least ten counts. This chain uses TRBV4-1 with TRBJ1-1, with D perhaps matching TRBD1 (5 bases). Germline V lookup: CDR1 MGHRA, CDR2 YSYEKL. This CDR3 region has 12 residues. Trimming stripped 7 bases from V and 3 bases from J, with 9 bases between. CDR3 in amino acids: CASTRDDTEAFF. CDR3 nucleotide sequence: TGCGCCAGCACCAGGGACGACACTGAAGCTTTCTTT.

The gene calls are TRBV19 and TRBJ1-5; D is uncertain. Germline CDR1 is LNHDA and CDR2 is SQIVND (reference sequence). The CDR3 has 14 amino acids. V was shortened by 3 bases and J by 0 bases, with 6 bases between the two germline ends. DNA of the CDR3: TGTGCCAGTAGTATTCCGTATAGCAATCAGCCCCAGCATTTT. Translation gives CASSIPYSNQPQHF.

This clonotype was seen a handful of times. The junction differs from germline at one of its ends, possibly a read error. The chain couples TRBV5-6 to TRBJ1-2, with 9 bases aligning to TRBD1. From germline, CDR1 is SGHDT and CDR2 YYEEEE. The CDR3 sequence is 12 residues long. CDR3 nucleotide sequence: TGTGCCAGCAGACCCGGGACAGGGAGGATGTCCTTC. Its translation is CASRPGTGRMSF.

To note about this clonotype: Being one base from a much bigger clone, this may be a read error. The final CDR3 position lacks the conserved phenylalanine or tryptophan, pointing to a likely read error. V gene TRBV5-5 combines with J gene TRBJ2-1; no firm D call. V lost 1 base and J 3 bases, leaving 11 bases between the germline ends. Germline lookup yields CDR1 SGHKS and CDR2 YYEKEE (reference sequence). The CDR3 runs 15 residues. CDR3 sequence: CASSLMAAVYNEQFL. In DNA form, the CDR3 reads TGTGCCAGCAGCTTGATGGCAGCCGTCTACAATGAGCAGTTCTTA.

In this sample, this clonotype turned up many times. The CDR3 DNA reads as TGCAGCGTTGATCCTCAGGACGGTCGAGCTTTCTTT. Translating gives CSVDPQDGRAFF. This chain joins TRBV29-1 and TRBJ1-1; no firm D call. The CDR3 sequence is 12 residues long. The V gene lost 3 bases and the J gene lost 10 bases, with 15 bases spanning the gap. The germline gives CDR1 SQVTM, CDR2 ANQGSEA.

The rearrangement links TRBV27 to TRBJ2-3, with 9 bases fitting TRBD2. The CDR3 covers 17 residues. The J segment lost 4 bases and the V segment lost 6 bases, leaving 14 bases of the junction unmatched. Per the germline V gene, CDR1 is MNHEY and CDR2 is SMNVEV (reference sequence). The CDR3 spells CASSPGRGGHPSDTQYF. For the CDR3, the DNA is TGTGCCAGCAGCCCAGGGCGGGGGGGCCATCCATCAGATACGCAGTATTTT.

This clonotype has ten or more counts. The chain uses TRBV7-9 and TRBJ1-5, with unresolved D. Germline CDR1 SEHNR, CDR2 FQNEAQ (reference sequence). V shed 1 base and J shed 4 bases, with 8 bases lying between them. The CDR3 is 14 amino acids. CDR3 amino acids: CASSLGSGNQPQHF. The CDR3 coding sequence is TGTGCCAGCAGCTTAGGGTCCGGGAATCAGCCCCAGCATTTT.

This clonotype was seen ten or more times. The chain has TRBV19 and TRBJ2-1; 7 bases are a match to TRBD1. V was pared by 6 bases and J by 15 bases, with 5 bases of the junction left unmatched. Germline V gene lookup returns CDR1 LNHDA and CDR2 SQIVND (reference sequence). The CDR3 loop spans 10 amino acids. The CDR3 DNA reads TGTGCCAGTAGGCAGGGGGTTCTGTTCTTC. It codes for CASRQGVLFF.

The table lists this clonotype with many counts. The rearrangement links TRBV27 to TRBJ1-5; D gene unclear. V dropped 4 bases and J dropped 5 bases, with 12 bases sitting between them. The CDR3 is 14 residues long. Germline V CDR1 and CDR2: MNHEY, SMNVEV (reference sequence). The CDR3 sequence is CASSSTSVYQPQHF. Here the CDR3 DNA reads TGTGCCAGCAGTTCTACATCCGTTTATCAGCCCCAGCATTTT.

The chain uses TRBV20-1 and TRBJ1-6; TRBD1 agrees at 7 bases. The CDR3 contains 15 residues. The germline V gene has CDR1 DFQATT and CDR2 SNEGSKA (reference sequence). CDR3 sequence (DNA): TGCAGCGCTGGAGATAGGGGCCAGGGGGTGAGACCCCTCCACTTT. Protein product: CSAGDRGQGVRPLHF.

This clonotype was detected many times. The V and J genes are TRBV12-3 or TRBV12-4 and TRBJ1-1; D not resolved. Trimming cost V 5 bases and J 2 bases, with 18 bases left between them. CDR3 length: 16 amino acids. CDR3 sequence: CASSRRPTLRNTEAFF. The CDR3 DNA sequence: TGTGCCAGCAGTCGCCGCCCCACACTAAGAAACACTGAAGCTTTCTTT.

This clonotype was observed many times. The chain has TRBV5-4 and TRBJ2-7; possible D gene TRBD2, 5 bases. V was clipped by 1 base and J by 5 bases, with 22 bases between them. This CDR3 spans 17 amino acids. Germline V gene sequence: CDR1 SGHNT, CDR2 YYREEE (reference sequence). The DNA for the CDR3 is TGTGCCAGCAGCTTGTCCGGTAGGAGGACGGTTTCCAACGAGCAGTACTTC. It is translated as CASSLSGRRTVSNEQYF.

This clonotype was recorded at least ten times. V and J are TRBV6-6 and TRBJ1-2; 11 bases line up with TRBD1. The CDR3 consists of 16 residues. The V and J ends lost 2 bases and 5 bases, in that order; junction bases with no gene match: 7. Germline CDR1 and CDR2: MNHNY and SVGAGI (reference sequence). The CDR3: CASSYLRTGGSYGYTF. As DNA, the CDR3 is TGTGCCAGCAGTTACCTCAGGACAGGGGGCTCATATGGCTACACCTTC.

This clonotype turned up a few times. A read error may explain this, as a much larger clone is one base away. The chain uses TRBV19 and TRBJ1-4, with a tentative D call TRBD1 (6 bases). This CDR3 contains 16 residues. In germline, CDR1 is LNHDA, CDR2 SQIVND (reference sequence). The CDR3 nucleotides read TGTGCCAGTAGTAAGGACAGCAATGCAACTAGTGAAAAACTGTTTTTT. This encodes CASSKDSNATSEKLFF.

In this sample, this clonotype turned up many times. The CDR3 DNA follows: TGTGCCAGCAGTTTAGTACAGGACGGCTACACCTTC. Translating it yields CASSLVQDGYTF. The rearrangement joins TRBV28 to TRBJ1-2; D is perhaps TRBD1 (5 bases). CDR3 length equals 12 residues. V lost 2 bases to trimming and J lost 8 bases, with 9 bases between them. Germline values: CDR1 MDHEN, CDR2 SYDVKM.

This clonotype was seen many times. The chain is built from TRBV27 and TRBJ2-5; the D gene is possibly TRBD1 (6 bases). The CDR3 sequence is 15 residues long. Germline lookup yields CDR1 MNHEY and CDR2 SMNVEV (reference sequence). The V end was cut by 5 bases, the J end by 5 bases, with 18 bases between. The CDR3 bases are TGTGCCAGCAGTCCCAGGGGCACTATCTACGAGACCCAGTACTTC. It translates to CASSPRGTIYETQYF.

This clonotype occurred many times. The CDR3 spells CASSPEASSGNTIYF. CDR3 bases: TGTGCCAGCAGCCCGGAGGCATCTTCTGGAAACACCATATATTTT. The chain employs TRBV7-9 and TRBJ1-3, with D unclear. The CDR3 consists of 15 residues. Trimming removed 5 bases from V and 1 base from J, with 12 bases in between. The germline V gene has CDR1 SEHNR and CDR2 FQNEAQ (reference sequence).

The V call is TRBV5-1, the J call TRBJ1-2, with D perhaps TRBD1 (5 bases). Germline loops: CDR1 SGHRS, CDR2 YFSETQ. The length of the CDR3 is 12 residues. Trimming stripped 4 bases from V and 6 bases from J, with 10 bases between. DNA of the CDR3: TGCGCCAGCAGCGTTGGGACGGATGGCTACACCTTC. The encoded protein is CASSVGTDGYTF.

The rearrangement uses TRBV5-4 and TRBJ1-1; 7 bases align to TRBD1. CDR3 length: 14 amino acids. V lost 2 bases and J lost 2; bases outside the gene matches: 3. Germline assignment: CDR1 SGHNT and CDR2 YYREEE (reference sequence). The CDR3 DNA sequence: TGTGCCAGCAGCTTAACAGGGGTAAACACTGAAGCTTTCTTT. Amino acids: CASSLTGVNTEAFF.

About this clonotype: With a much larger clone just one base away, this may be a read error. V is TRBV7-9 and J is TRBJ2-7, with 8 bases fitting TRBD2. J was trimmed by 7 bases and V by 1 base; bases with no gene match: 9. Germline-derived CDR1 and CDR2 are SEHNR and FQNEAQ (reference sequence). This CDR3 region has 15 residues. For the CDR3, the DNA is TGTGCCAGCAGCTTAGGGGCGGGGGGTTTCCAAGAGCAGTACTTC. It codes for CASSLGAGGFQEQYF.

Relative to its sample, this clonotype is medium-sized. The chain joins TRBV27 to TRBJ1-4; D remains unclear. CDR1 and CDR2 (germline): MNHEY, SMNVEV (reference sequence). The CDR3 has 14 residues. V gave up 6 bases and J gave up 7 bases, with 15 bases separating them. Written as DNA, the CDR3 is TGTGCCAGCAGGGGAGAAACTCGGAGTGAAAAACTGTTTTTT. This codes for CASRGETRSEKLFF.

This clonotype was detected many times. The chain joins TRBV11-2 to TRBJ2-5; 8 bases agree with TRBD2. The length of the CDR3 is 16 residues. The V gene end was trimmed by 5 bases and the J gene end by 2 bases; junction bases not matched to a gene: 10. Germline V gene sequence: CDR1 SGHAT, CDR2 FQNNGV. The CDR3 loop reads CASSTPPGGGQETQYF. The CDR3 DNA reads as TGTGCCAGCAGCACCCCCCCCGGGGGGGGGCAAGAGACCCAGTACTTC.

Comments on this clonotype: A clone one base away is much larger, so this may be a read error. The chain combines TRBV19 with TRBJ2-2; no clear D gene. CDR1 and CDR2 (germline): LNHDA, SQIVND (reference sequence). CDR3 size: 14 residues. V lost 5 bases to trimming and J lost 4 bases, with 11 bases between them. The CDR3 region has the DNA TGTGCCAGTAGTTACCGGTTCAGCACCGGGGAGCTGTTTTTT. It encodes CASSYRFSTGELFF.

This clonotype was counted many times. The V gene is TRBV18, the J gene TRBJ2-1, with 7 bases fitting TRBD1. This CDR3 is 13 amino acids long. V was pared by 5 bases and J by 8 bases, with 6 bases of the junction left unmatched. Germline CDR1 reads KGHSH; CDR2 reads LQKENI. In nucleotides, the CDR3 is TGTGCCAGCTCAGAGGGACAGAGGGATGAGCAGTTCTTC. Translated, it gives CASSEGQRDEQFF.

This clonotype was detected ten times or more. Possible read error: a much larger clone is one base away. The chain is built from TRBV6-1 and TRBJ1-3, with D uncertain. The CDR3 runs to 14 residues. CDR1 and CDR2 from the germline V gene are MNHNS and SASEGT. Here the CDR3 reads CASTYDNSENTIYF. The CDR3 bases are TGTGCCAGCACCTATGACAACTCTGAAAACACCATATATTTT.

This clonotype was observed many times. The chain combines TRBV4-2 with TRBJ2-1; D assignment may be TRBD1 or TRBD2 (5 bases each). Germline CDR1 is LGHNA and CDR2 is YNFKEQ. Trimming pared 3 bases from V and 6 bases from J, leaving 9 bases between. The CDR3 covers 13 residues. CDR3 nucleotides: TGTGCCAGCAGCCATGCCGGGACCAATGAGCAGTTCTTC. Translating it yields CASSHAGTNEQFF.

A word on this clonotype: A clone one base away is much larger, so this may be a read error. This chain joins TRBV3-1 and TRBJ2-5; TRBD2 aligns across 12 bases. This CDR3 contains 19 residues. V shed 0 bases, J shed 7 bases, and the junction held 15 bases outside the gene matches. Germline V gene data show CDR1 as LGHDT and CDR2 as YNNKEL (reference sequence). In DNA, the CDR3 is TGTGCCAGCAGCCAAGATACCCCTAGCGGGAGGGCCTTAGGGGGGACCCAGTACTTC. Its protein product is CASSQDTPSGRALGGTQYF.

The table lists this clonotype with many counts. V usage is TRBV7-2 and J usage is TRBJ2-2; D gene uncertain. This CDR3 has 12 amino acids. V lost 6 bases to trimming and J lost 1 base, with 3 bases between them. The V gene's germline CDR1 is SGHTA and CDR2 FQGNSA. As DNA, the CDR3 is TGTGCCAGCAGACTGAACACCGGGGAGCTGTTTTTT. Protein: CASRLNTGELFF.